The T cell receptor (beta chain) under discussion was sequenced for a study of Ad26.COV2.S vaccination and SARS-CoV-2 variants. Regarding this clone: No antigen is known for it.

General study findings and limits: Among vaccine recipients, spike-specific TCR breadth exceeded that of placebo recipients. Post-vaccination spike-specific CD8+ and CD4+ T cell responses reportedly had substantial breadth.

Treatment specified: some 19 received Ad26.COV2.S at low or high dose, single or two shots; several received placebo; per-sample allocation not given. The study sampled participants on day 63 after the first vaccine or placebo injection. Libraries were prepared by immunoSEQ multiplex PCR; TCRdb keeps only in-frame clonotypes and omits some of them. The sample yields 430,000 or so clones, 75% to 90% seen once. The clonotype was recovered from a person aged 18-65 years who received the Ad26.COV2.S COVID-19 vaccine or a placebo. Source: peripheral blood, taken in a trial of Ad26.COV2.S vaccine versus placebo.

CDR3 nucleotide sequence: TGCGCCAGCAGCTTGCGGACACCCGACTACGAGCAGTACTTC. Its translation is CASSLRTPDYEQYF. The V gene is TRBV5-1, the J gene TRBJ2-7; tentative D call: TRBD1 (5 bases). The CDR3 loop spans 14 amino acids. The ends were cut back, 1 base at V and 3 bases at J, with 11 bases in the middle. CDR1 SGHRS and CDR2 YFSETQ come from the germline V gene. Complete variable domain (other parts from reference TRBV5-1 and TRBJ2-7): KAGVTQTPRYLIKTRGQQVTLSCSPISGHRSVSWYQQTPGQGLQFLFEYFSETQRNKGNFPGRFSGRQFSNSRSEMNVSTLELGDSALYLCASSLRTPDYEQYFGPGTRLTVT.